The present entry profiles one T cell receptor (beta chain) with its context. The antigen is unknown. The protocol was immunoSEQ multiplex PCR, while the TCRdb copy is restricted to in-frame clones and leaves out a portion. The sample comprises 23,000 or so clones, roughly 75% of which are singletons, and 1.4% to 1.5% rests with the top ten. The sample comes from a study of OX40 agonist ivuxolimab in advanced cancers. Study details: Patients received the agonistic anti-OX40 (CD134) antibody ivuxolimab. People in dose escalation had one of these cancers: hepatocellular carcinoma, melanoma, renal cell or head and neck cancer.

Broader study findings: Among some nonresponders, normalized T-cell clonal expansion was also low.

Germline CDR1 SGHAT, CDR2 FQNNGV. The junction had 5 bases not matched to a gene; V was cut back by 1 base and J by 0 bases. This CDR3 spans 16 amino acids. V usage is TRBV11-2 and J usage is TRBJ2-7; 8 nucleotides align to TRBD2. The clonotype comes from an adult with an advanced solid tumor such as melanoma, head and neck, liver or kidney cancer. This material consisted of CD4+ or CD8+ T cells sorted from blood, taken in a trial of the OX40 agonist ivuxolimab. In nucleotides, the CDR3 is TGTGCCAGCAGCTTAGGGCCGGGAGGGGGCTCCTACGAGCAGTACTTC. Residues: CASSLGPGGGSYEQYF.